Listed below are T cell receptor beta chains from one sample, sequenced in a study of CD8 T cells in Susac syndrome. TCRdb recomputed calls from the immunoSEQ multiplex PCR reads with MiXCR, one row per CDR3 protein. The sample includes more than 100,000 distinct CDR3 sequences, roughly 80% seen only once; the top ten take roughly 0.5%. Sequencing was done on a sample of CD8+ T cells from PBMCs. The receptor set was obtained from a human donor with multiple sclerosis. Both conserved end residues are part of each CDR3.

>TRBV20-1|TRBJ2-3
CSALAGDLGTDTQYF
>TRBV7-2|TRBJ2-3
CASSYYINVDTQYF
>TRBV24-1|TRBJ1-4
CATSDSYQGTSEKLFF
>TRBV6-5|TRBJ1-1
CASSYSNGGGTEAFF
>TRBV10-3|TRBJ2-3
CAISDPPSGGPDTQYF
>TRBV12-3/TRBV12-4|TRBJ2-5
CASSLDAPLAGTQYF
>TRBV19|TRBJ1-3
CASSIGQYSGNTIYF
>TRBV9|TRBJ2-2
CASSVAQTGELFF
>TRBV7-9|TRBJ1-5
CASSSDDFSNQPQHF
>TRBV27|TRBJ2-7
CASSLQPLTYEQYF
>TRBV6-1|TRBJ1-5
CASSEVRDTGRSNQPQHF
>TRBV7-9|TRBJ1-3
CASSLTSLTTGNTIYF
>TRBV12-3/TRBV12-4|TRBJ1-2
CASSQGTGVSYGYTF
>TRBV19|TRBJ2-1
CASSILVNSYNEQFF
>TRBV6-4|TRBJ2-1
CASSTRKTTPGTFSYNEQFF
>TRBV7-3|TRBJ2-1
CASSPKERLAEGDYNEQFF
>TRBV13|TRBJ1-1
CASSLDRGNTEAFF
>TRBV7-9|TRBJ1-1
CASSPNGQGLGTEAFF
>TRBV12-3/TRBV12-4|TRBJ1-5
CASSPRDESNQPQHF
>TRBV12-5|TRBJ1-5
CASGEIQPQHF
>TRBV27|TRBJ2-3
CASHLRGGREDTQYF
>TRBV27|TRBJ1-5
CASSSTGMYQPQHF
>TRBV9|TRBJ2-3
CASSDPTSGSFDTQYF
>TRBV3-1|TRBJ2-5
CASSPREAGFEETQYF
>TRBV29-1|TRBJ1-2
CSVEDSPPYGYTF
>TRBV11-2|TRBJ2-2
CASSHFSGRNTGELFF
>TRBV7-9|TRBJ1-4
CASSPQGGEKLFF
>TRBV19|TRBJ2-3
CASSPLEASTDTQYF
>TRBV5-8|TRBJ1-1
CASSPQGLTEAFF
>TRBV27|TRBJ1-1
CASSFDRNTEAFF
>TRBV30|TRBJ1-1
CAGLDRMNTEAFF
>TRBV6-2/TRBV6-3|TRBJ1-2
CASSSRTGGLNYGYTF
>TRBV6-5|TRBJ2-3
CASRRTGDTGTQYF
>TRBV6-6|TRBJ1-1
CASRGEDAEAFF
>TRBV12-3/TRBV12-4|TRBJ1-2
CASSPIARADGYTF